What follows is one TCR beta chain and its context. The data were taken from a study of blood T cells in healthy people across ages. Sample-barcoded 5' priming and a J-beta primer mix drove a second PCR of 7 to 11 cycles. Via MiXCR, TCRdb re-called the 5' RACE reads, giving one row per CDR3 protein. The table shows about 1.1 million distinct CDR3 sequences, with 35% to 45% occurring only once. The sequence was obtained from a man aged 18-30 years in good health. Sequenced material: blood.

CDR3 loop: CASTESGQENIQYF. As DNA, the CDR3 is TGTGCCAGCACCGAATCGGGACAGGAAAACATTCAGTACTTC. V and J are TRBV5-5 and TRBJ2-4, with TRBD1 matching over 8 bases. Trimming cost V 6 bases and J 5 bases; bases outside gene matches: 7. CDR1 is SGHKS and CDR2 is YYEKEE in the germline V gene (reference sequence). The CDR3 covers 14 residues.